Listed below are T cell receptor beta chains from one sample, sequenced in a study of cytomegalovirus exposure and HLA in healthy donors. Profiling relied on immunoSEQ multiplex PCR, and the TCRdb table lists in-frame clones only, not all of them. The data show about 150,000 clones, over 60% seen once. The sample was PBMCs. The receptors shown here come from a woman in her twenties or thirties in good health and CMV-seronegative. The CDR3 runs from the conserved cysteine through the conserved F or W. A D gene is named only where the DNA matches it firmly. Expanded clones are given a class, and other clones once, few, many or no size at all.

d_call: TRBD1; v_call: TRBV6-1; j_call: TRBJ1-5; clone_size: once; cdr3_aa: CASSDLRGPGNQPQHF; cdr3_nt: TGTGCCAGCAGTGACCTCAGGGGGCCAGGCAATCAGCCCCAGCATTTT
d_call: NA; v_call: TRBV11-1; j_call: TRBJ2-3; clone_size: NA; cdr3_aa: CASRPRSTDTQYF; cdr3_nt: TGTGCCAGCCGCCCCAGAAGCACAGATACGCAGTATTTT
d_call: TRBD1; v_call: TRBV7-2; j_call: TRBJ1-1; clone_size: NA; cdr3_aa: CASRTRQGVNTEAFF; cdr3_nt: TGTGCCAGCAGAACAAGACAGGGGGTGAACACTGAAGCTTTCTTT
d_call: NA; v_call: TRBV29-1; j_call: TRBJ1-5; clone_size: once; cdr3_aa: CSVGEGGGGNQPQHF; cdr3_nt: TGCAGCGTTGGGGAAGGGGGTGGGGGTAATCAGCCCCAGCATTTT
d_call: TRBD1; v_call: TRBV5-5; j_call: TRBJ1-5; clone_size: NA; cdr3_aa: CASSLAEGTGNQPQHF; cdr3_nt: TGTGCCAGCAGCTTGGCCGAGGGGACAGGTAATCAGCCCCAGCATTTT
d_call: TRBD1; v_call: TRBV4-3; j_call: TRBJ2-3; clone_size: NA; cdr3_aa: CASSQGQGDTQYF; cdr3_nt: TGCGCCAGCAGCCAAGGACAGGGAGATACGCAGTATTTT
d_call: TRBD1; v_call: TRBV6-5; j_call: TRBJ1-1; clone_size: NA; cdr3_aa: CASSNTGGRLEAFF; cdr3_nt: TGTGCCAGCAGTAATACAGGGGGCCGACTTGAAGCTTTCTTT
d_call: NA; v_call: TRBV5-1; j_call: TRBJ1-2; clone_size: NA; cdr3_aa: CASSPTVVAVYGYTF; cdr3_nt: TGCGCCAGCAGCCCGACAGTTGTAGCTGTCTATGGCTACACCTTC
d_call: NA; v_call: TRBV5-5; j_call: TRBJ1-5; clone_size: NA; cdr3_aa: CASSSLGGGNQPQHF; cdr3_nt: TGTGCCAGCAGCTCCCTGGGAGGAGGCAATCAGCCCCAGCATTTT
d_call: TRBD1; v_call: TRBV6-5; j_call: TRBJ2-3; clone_size: NA; cdr3_aa: CASSWTGAITDTQYF; cdr3_nt: TGTGCCAGCAGCTGGACAGGGGCAATCACAGATACGCAGTATTTT
d_call: NA; v_call: TRBV10-1; j_call: TRBJ2-1; clone_size: NA; cdr3_aa: CASSDPPLGDEQFF; cdr3_nt: TGCGCCAGCAGTGATCCTCCCCTAGGCGATGAGCAGTTCTTC
d_call: TRBD1; v_call: TRBV11-2; j_call: TRBJ1-2; clone_size: NA; cdr3_aa: CASSLAGQGGYGYTF; cdr3_nt: TGTGCCAGCAGCTTAGCCGGACAGGGAGGCTATGGCTACACCTTC
d_call: NA; v_call: TRBV5-1; j_call: TRBJ1-1; clone_size: NA; cdr3_aa: CASSGGVLSAEAFF; cdr3_nt: TGCGCCAGCAGCGGGGGGGTATTAAGCGCTGAAGCTTTCTTT
d_call: TRBD2; v_call: TRBV7-2; j_call: TRBJ2-3; clone_size: NA; cdr3_aa: CASSSTGTSGPTDTQYF; cdr3_nt: TGTGCCAGCAGCTCAACCGGGACTAGCGGGCCCACAGATACGCAGTATTTT
d_call: TRBD2; v_call: TRBV7-2; j_call: TRBJ2-1; clone_size: NA; cdr3_aa: CASSSGLAYNEQFF; cdr3_nt: TGTGCCAGCAGCTCGGGACTAGCTTACAATGAGCAGTTCTTC
d_call: TRBD1; v_call: TRBV5-1; j_call: TRBJ1-3; clone_size: NA; cdr3_aa: CASSLEGAVSSGNTIYF; cdr3_nt: TGCGCCAGCAGCTTGGAGGGGGCGGTGAGCTCTGGAAACACCATATATTTT
d_call: NA; v_call: TRBV5-1; j_call: TRBJ2-1; clone_size: NA; cdr3_aa: CASTRTSPYNEQFF; cdr3_nt: TGCGCCAGCACCAGGACTTCACCCTACAATGAGCAGTTCTTC
d_call: NA; v_call: TRBV19; j_call: TRBJ1-2; clone_size: NA; cdr3_aa: CASSIGQRGNYGYTF; cdr3_nt: TGTGCCAGTAGTATAGGGCAGAGGGGGAACTATGGCTACACCTTC
d_call: NA; v_call: TRBV9; j_call: TRBJ2-1; clone_size: NA; cdr3_aa: CASSGPGALRSGQFF; cdr3_nt: TGTGCCAGCAGCGGTCCAGGCGCCCTAAGGAGCGGGCAGTTCTTC
d_call: TRBD1; v_call: TRBV7-9; j_call: TRBJ1-3; clone_size: NA; cdr3_aa: CASSDREGSGNTIYF; cdr3_nt: TGTGCCAGCAGCGACAGGGAAGGCTCTGGAAACACCATATATTTT
d_call: NA; v_call: TRBV11-3; j_call: TRBJ2-7; clone_size: NA; cdr3_aa: CASSPDSSYEQYF; cdr3_nt: TGTGCCAGCAGTCCCGACAGTTCCTACGAGCAGTACTTC
d_call: NA; v_call: TRBV7-9; j_call: TRBJ1-2; clone_size: NA; cdr3_aa: CASGHLGYTF; cdr3_nt: TGTGCCAGCGGGCATCTTGGCTACACCTTC
d_call: TRBD1; v_call: TRBV9; j_call: TRBJ2-7; clone_size: NA; cdr3_aa: CASSVGHGTGSQEQYF; cdr3_nt: TGTGCCAGCAGCGTAGGACACGGGACAGGGTCGCAGGAGCAGTACTTC
d_call: NA; v_call: TRBV5-1; j_call: TRBJ2-7; clone_size: NA; cdr3_aa: CASRGLSYEQYF; cdr3_nt: TGCGCCAGCAGGGGACTCTCCTACGAGCAGTACTTC
d_call: NA; v_call: TRBV6-1; j_call: TRBJ1-5; clone_size: NA; cdr3_aa: CASREGTSQPQHF; cdr3_nt: TGTGCCAGCAGGGAGGGAACAAGTCAGCCCCAGCATTTT
d_call: NA; v_call: TRBV6-1; j_call: TRBJ1-5; clone_size: NA; cdr3_aa: CASSRGDRHQPQHF; cdr3_nt: TGTGCCAGCAGTCGGGGAGACAGGCATCAGCCCCAGCATTTT
d_call: NA; v_call: TRBV7-3; j_call: TRBJ2-3; clone_size: NA; cdr3_aa: CASSFSSRTDTQYF; cdr3_nt: TGTGCCAGCAGCTTTTCTAGCAGGACAGATACGCAGTATTTT
d_call: NA; v_call: TRBV30; j_call: TRBJ2-7; clone_size: NA; cdr3_aa: CAWADGAYEQYF; cdr3_nt: TGTGCCTGGGCTGACGGGGCCTACGAGCAGTACTTC
d_call: NA; v_call: TRBV7-3; j_call: TRBJ1-1; clone_size: NA; cdr3_aa: CASSLMGQGNTEAFF; cdr3_nt: TGTGCCAGCAGCTTAATGGGCCAAGGGAACACTGAAGCTTTCTTT
d_call: TRBD2; v_call: TRBV5-4; j_call: TRBJ2-7; clone_size: NA; cdr3_aa: CASSLSGGYEQYF; cdr3_nt: TGTGCCAGCAGCTTGAGCGGGGGCTACGAGCAGTACTTC
d_call: TRBD2; v_call: TRBV5-1; j_call: TRBJ2-5; clone_size: NA; cdr3_aa: CASSPRGTSGGDQYF; cdr3_nt: TGCGCCAGCAGCCCTCGAGGGACCTCCGGGGGGGACCAGTACTTC
d_call: NA; v_call: TRBV5-1; j_call: TRBJ1-6; clone_size: NA; cdr3_aa: CASSLAYSDSPLHF; cdr3_nt: TGCGCCAGCAGCTTGGCCTATTCGGATTCACCCCTCCACTTT
d_call: NA; v_call: TRBV6-5; j_call: TRBJ1-1; clone_size: NA; cdr3_aa: CASSYSEGATEAFF; cdr3_nt: TGTGCCAGCAGTTACTCGGAGGGTGCCACTGAAGCTTTCTTT
d_call: NA; v_call: TRBV15; j_call: TRBJ1-6; clone_size: NA; cdr3_aa: CATTSPGEPASPLHF; cdr3_nt: TGTGCCACCACTTCCCCAGGGGAACCGGCTTCACCCCTCCACTTT
d_call: NA; v_call: TRBV6-4; j_call: TRBJ2-1; clone_size: NA; cdr3_aa: CASSVGLYNEQFF; cdr3_nt: TGTGCCAGCAGTGTCGGACTATACAATGAGCAGTTCTTC
d_call: NA; v_call: TRBV5-1; j_call: TRBJ2-2; clone_size: NA; cdr3_aa: CASSLVPGPGELFF; cdr3_nt: TGCGCCAGCAGCTTGGTGCCAGGTCCCGGGGAGCTGTTTTTT
d_call: NA; v_call: TRBV4-1; j_call: TRBJ1-1; clone_size: NA; cdr3_aa: CASSQVAQGVNTEAFF; cdr3_nt: TGCGCCAGCAGCCAAGTGGCGCAGGGCGTGAACACTGAAGCTTTCTTT
d_call: NA; v_call: TRBV6-6; j_call: TRBJ1-3; clone_size: NA; cdr3_aa: CASSSERASNTIYF; cdr3_nt: TGTGCCAGCAGTTCAGAGAGAGCGTCAAACACCATATATTTT
d_call: TRBD1; v_call: TRBV4-3; j_call: TRBJ2-3; clone_size: NA; cdr3_aa: CASSPDHRTGPTDTQYF; cdr3_nt: TGCGCCAGCAGCCCCGATCACAGGACAGGTCCCACAGATACGCAGTATTTT
d_call: NA; v_call: TRBV5-1; j_call: TRBJ1-1; clone_size: NA; cdr3_aa: CASSREDGEAFF; cdr3_nt: TGCGCCAGCTCTCGCGAAGATGGTGAAGCTTTCTTT
d_call: NA; v_call: TRBV6-5; j_call: TRBJ1-5; clone_size: few; cdr3_aa: CASREATNQPQHF; cdr3_nt: TGTGCCAGCAGAGAAGCGACTAATCAGCCCCAGCATTTT
d_call: NA; v_call: TRBV14; j_call: TRBJ2-1; clone_size: NA; cdr3_aa: CASSQVGVVSEQFF; cdr3_nt: TGTGCCAGCAGCCAAGTTGGTGTGGTTAGTGAGCAGTTCTTC
d_call: NA; v_call: TRBV7-6; j_call: TRBJ1-3; clone_size: NA; cdr3_aa: CASSSSGLSGNTIYF; cdr3_nt: TGTGCCAGCAGCTCGAGTGGACTGTCTGGAAACACCATATATTTT
d_call: TRBD1; v_call: TRBV11-3; j_call: TRBJ1-1; clone_size: NA; cdr3_aa: CASSPQQGMGEAFF; cdr3_nt: TGTGCCAGCAGCCCACAACAGGGGATGGGTGAAGCTTTCTTT
d_call: TRBD2; v_call: TRBV7-6; j_call: TRBJ2-1; clone_size: NA; cdr3_aa: CASSTQAGGHVNEQFF; cdr3_nt: TGTGCCAGCAGCACCCAAGCGGGGGGGCATGTCAATGAGCAGTTCTTC
d_call: NA; v_call: TRBV6-5; j_call: TRBJ1-1; clone_size: few; cdr3_aa: CASSYSHRLQKAFF; cdr3_nt: TGTGCCAGCAGTTACTCGCACAGGTTGCAGAAAGCTTTCTTT
d_call: NA; v_call: TRBV5-1; j_call: TRBJ2-7; clone_size: few; cdr3_aa: CASSPTGSSYEQYF; cdr3_nt: TGCGCCAGCAGCCCGACAGGAAGCTCCTACGAGCAGTACTTC
d_call: NA; v_call: TRBV7-9; j_call: TRBJ1-5; clone_size: NA; cdr3_aa: CASSASGGGPQPQHF; cdr3_nt: TGTGCCAGCAGCGCGTCGGGGGGAGGTCCTCAGCCCCAGCATTTT
d_call: NA; v_call: TRBV14; j_call: TRBJ1-1; clone_size: few; cdr3_aa: CASSQDIVTVAFF; cdr3_nt: TGTGCCAGCAGCCAAGATATTGTTACAGTAGCTTTCTTT
d_call: TRBD1; v_call: TRBV18; j_call: TRBJ1-3; clone_size: NA; cdr3_aa: CASSPQQGSGNTIYF; cdr3_nt: TGTGCCAGCTCACCACAACAGGGGTCTGGAAACACCATATATTTT
d_call: TRBD1; v_call: TRBV5-6; j_call: TRBJ2-1; clone_size: few; cdr3_aa: CASSLGQGAQNGQFF; cdr3_nt: TGTGCCAGCAGCTTGGGGCAGGGGGCACAAAACGGGCAGTTCTTC
d_call: NA; v_call: TRBV30; j_call: TRBJ1-1; clone_size: few; cdr3_aa: CAWRQDGMNTEAFF; cdr3_nt: TGTGCCTGGCGACAGGACGGGATGAACACTGAAGCTTTCTTT
d_call: NA; v_call: TRBV5-6; j_call: TRBJ2-3; clone_size: NA; cdr3_aa: CASSDPGAPDTQYF; cdr3_nt: TGTGCCAGCAGCGATCCAGGGGCCCCGGATACGCAGTATTTT
d_call: TRBD2; v_call: TRBV9; j_call: TRBJ2-1; clone_size: NA; cdr3_aa: CASSVDRAGYNEQFF; cdr3_nt: TGTGCCAGCAGCGTAGATAGAGCGGGGTACAATGAGCAGTTCTTC
d_call: TRBD1; v_call: TRBV6-1; j_call: TRBJ1-1; clone_size: NA; cdr3_aa: CASSVQGARGKTEAFF; cdr3_nt: TGTGCCAGCAGTGTACAGGGGGCGCGGGGAAAAACTGAAGCTTTCTTT